This T cell receptor (beta chain) was captured in a study of a mutant IDH1 vaccine in newly diagnosed glioma. About the research overall: Treated individuals were approximately 60% male and around 38% female, averaging roughly 38 years of age. Receipt of radiotherapy, temozolomide, or both preceded the study, and most received both.

CDR1 is MNHEY and CDR2 is SVGAGI in the germline V gene. After removal of 4 bases from V and 4 bases from J, the junction contained 6 bases not matched to a gene. The CDR3 sequence is 15 residues long. With respect to this clone: No antigen is known for it.

Profiled with immunoSEQ multiplex PCR; TCRdb holds only in-frame clones, not every one. The data show tens of thousands of clones, with roughly 82% seen just once and about 5.1% held by the top ten. Time point here: baseline, week 1 (first vaccination visit). Treatment in this sample: pre-vaccination baseline after standard-of-care therapy. Study-wide points: The study observed vaccine-induced immune responses in 93.3% of patients.

The chain recombines TRBV6-5 with TRBJ1-3, with TRBD1 matching 8 bases. The TCR comes from a middle-aged man with glioma. Some clones in this sample may be carry-over from other donors' samples. The sample here was PBMCs, taken from a glioma patient treated with radiotherapy, temozolomide or both. The CDR3 here is CASSSSGGVGNTIYF. The CDR3 DNA reads TGTGCCAGCAGTTCATCAGGGGGCGTGGGAAACACCATATATTTT.